This T cell receptor beta chain was captured in a study of blood T cell repertoires in COVID-19 (dated by TCRdb to 2018 to 2021). Looking at the study overall: Collaborator samples came from the United States, Italy and Spain and covered acute and convalescent phases of COVID-19. The sample metadata nearly always contained a de-identified subject ID, COVID-19 status, age in years and sex. The prospective study material was composed of cDNA or gDNA derived from T cells, B-cell-depleted T cells, or PBMCs. Where HLA class I and class II types were available, the types were taken from metadata supplied by the sample provider, not from assay-based typing. The samples were drawn from two sources: the first 160 participants of the ongoing ImmuneRACE study, and approximately 1,300 subjects contributed by 6 global collaborators. Deeply sampled blood TCRbeta repertoires from subjects exposed to, actively infected with, or recovered from COVID-19 were included in the dataset. The repertoires were made available in a free public database intended to serve as a resource for research on the immune response to SARS-CoV-2. Results and caveats for the whole study, not just this receptor: How much clinical and demographic metadata was included differed by source and by participant, and the metadata was provided uncurated.

TCRbeta CDR3 regions were amplified from genomic DNA using the immunoSEQ Assay, a bias-controlled multiplex PCR. As for the authors' bioinformatics: Within the assay, amplification of reference gene primers was used to estimate how many nucleated cells each sample contained. Sequence reads were collapsed and filtered to measure the absolute abundance of every unique TCRbeta CDR3 rearrangement. For each sample, productive Simpson clonality was calculated as the square root of Simpson's diversity index across productive rearrangements. The table comes from immuneACCESS by way of TCRdb, which keeps in-frame sequences with V and J called. Part of the clones is missing from these tables; in studies checked, under half for an unresolved V gene and the rest for unknown reasons. V and J calls plus clone size are reproduced from that table; the DNA served to infer D and trimming. The sample table shows 150,000 to 200,000 clones, and roughly four fifths are seen once. The ten largest clones add up to 5.5% to 7.5% of the sample.

There are 15 amino acids in the CDR3, from cysteine to phenylalanine inclusive. Just the 45-base CDR3 DNA is kept, in frame starting at base 1. V is reduced by 4 bases and J by 3 bases, leaving a spacing of 15 bases between them. According to the germline V gene, CDR1 reads MDHEN and CDR2 reads SYDVKM. This clone was counted a few times. No cognate antigen has been identified for it. Per-base quality was not reported, and no clone a single base away is much larger than it. Whole blood was collected in K2EDTA tubes by collaborating institutions according to the institutions' own protocols. For TCRbeta analysis, collaborator samples were shipped as frozen whole blood, as isolated PBMCs, or as DNA extracted from either sample type.

Recombination joined TRBV28 with TRBJ2-5, with TRBD1 as a weak D call on 6 bases. Sequencing was performed on peripheral blood. This sequence was found in a woman aged 40 to 55 with acute or convalescent COVID-19. The nucleotide sequence reads as follows: TGTGCCAGCAGTTCCCTTGGGACAAACGAAGAGACCCAGTACTTC. Its translation is CASSSLGTNEETQYF.